This T cell receptor beta chain was observed in a study of T cell responses to AZD1222 COVID-19 vaccine. Produced via immunoSEQ multiplex PCR; TCRdb's table is partial and in-frame only. In the table there are more than 95,000 clones, around 90% of which are singletons. The V gene's germline CDR1 is DFQATT and CDR2 SNEGSKA (reference sequence). With 7 bases clipped from V and 10 bases from J, the junction kept 5 bases outside the gene matches. The CDR3 totals 11 residues. This sequence joins TRBV20-1 and TRBJ2-1, with 9 nucleotides matching TRBD2. The TCR originated in an adult in good health. Sequenced material: peripheral blood, taken on day 0 of MenACWY control vaccination. The DNA for the CDR3 is TGCAGTGGAGGACTAGCGAGCGAGCAGTTCTTC. Translation gives CSGGLASEQFF.